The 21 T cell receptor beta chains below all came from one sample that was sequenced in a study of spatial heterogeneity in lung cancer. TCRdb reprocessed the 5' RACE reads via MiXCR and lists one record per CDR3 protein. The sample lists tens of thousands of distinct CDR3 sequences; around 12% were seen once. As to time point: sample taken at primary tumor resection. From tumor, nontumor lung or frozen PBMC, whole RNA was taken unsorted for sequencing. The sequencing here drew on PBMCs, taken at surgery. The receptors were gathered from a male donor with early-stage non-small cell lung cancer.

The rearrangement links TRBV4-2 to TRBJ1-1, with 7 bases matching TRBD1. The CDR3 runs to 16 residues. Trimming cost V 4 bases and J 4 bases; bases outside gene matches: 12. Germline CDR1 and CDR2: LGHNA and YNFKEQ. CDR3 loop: CASSPGEGAKITEAFF. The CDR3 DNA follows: TGTGCCAGCAGCCCCGGGGAGGGGGCGAAAATCACTGAAGCTTTCTTT.

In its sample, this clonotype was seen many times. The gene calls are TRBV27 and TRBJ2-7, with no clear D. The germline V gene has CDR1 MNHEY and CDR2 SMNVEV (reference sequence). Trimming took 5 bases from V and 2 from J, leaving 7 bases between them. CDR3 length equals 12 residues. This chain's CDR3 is CASSPTPYEQYF. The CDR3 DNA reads TGTGCCAGCAGTCCCACCCCCTACGAGCAGTACTTC.

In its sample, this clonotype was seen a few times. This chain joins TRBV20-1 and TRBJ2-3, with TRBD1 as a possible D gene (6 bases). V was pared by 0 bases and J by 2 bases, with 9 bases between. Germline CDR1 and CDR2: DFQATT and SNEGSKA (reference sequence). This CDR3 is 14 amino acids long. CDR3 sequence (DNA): TGCAGTGCTAGAGAGTGGGGGCTCACAGATACGCAGTATTTT. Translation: CSAREWGLTDTQYF.

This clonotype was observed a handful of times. The CDR3 region is CASSITGTTDTQYF. The CDR3 nucleotides are TGTGCCAGTAGTATAACCGGGACCACAGATACGCAGTATTTT. The chain uses TRBV19 and TRBJ2-3; D tentatively reads TRBD1 or TRBD2 (5 bases each). Germline CDR1 reads LNHDA; CDR2 reads SQIVND (reference sequence). The germline V and J ends were trimmed by 2 bases and 2 bases, with 8 bases remaining between them. CDR3 length: 14 residues.

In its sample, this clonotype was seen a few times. CDR3 protein: CASSGPTGANVLTF. DNA for the CDR3: TGTGCCAGCAGCGGCCCGACTGGGGCCAACGTCCTGACTTTC. The chain is built from TRBV5-6 and TRBJ2-6; no reliable D call. Trimming left V 4 bases short and J 2 bases short, with 7 bases between. Germline loops: CDR1 SGHDT, CDR2 YYEEEE. The CDR3 consists of 14 residues.

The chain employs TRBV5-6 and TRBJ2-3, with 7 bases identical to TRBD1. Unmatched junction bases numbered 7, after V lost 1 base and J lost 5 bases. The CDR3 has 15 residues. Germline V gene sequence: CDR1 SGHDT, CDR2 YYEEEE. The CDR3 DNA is TGTGCCAGCAGCTTGCCCACAGGGGTAAGAGATACGCAGTATTTT. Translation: CASSLPTGVRDTQYF.

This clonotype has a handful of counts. Here the CDR3 DNA reads TGCGCCAGCAGCTTGGACCTAGGGCATGAGCAGTTCTTC. It encodes CASSLDLGHEQFF. This rearrangement joins TRBV5-1 to TRBJ2-1; D gene ambiguous. V lost 0 bases, J lost 8 bases, and 9 bases lay in between. The length of the CDR3 is 13 residues. Per the germline V gene, CDR1 is SGHRS and CDR2 is YFSETQ.

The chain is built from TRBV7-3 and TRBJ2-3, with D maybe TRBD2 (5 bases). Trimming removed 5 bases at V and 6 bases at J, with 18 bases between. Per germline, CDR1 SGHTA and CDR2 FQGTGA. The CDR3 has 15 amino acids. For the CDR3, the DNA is TGTGCCAGCAGCATGACAAGGGAGAGCTTGGATACGCAGTATTTT. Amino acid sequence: CASSMTRESLDTQYF.

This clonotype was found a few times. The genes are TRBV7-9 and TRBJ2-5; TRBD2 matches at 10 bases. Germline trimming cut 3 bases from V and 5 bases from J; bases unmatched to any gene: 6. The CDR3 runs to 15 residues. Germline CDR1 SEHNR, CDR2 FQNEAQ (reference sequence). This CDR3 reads CASSFGLAVRETQYF. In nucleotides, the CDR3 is TGTGCCAGCAGCTTTGGACTAGCGGTGCGGGAGACCCAGTACTTC.

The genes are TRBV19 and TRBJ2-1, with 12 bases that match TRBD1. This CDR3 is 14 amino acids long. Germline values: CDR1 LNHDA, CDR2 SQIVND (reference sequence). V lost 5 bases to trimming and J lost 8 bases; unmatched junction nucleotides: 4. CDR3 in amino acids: CASSSGQGAYEQFF. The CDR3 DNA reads TGTGCCAGTAGTTCGGGACAGGGGGCATATGAGCAGTTCTTC.

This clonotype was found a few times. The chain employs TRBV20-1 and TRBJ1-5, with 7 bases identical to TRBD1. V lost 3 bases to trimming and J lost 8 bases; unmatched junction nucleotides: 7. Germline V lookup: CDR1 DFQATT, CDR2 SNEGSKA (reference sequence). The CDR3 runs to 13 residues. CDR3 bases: TGCAGTGCTAGGGGCACAGGGGCAGAGCCCCAGCATTTT. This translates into CSARGTGAEPQHF.

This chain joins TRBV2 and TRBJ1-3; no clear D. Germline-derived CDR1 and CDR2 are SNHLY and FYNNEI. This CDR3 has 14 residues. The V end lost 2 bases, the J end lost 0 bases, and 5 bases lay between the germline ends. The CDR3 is CASSELSSGNTIYF. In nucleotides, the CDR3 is TGTGCCAGCAGTGAACTCTCCTCTGGAAACACCATATATTTT.

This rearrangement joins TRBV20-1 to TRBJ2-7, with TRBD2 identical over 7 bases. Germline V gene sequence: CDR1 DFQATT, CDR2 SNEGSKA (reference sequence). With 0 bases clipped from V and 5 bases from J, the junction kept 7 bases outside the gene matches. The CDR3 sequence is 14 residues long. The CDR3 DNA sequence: TGCAGTGCTAGAGACTGGGCCGCGGGGGACGAGCAGTACTTC. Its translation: CSARDWAAGDEQYF.

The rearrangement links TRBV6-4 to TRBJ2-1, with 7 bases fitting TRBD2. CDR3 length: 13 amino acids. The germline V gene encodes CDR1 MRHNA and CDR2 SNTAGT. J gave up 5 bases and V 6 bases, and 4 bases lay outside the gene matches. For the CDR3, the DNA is TGTGCCAGCAGGGCTAGCGGAAACAATGAGCAGTTCTTC. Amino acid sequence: CASRASGNNEQFF.

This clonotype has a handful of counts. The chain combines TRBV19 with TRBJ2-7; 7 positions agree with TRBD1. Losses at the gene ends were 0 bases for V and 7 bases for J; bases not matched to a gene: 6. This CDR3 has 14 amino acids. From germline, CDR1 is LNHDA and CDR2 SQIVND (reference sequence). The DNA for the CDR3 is TGTGCCAGTAGTATAGACCGACAGGGCCGGGAGCAGTACTTC. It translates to CASSIDRQGREQYF.

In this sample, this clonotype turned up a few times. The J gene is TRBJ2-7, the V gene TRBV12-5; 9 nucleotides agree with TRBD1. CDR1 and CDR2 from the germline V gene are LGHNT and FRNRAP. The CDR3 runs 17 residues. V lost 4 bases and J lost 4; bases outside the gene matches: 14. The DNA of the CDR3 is TGTGCTAGTGGTTCCATCCCACCGGGACAGGGCACATACGAGCAGTACTTC. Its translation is CASGSIPPGQGTYEQYF. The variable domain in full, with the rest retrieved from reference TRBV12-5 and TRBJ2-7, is DARVTQTPRHKVTEMGQEVTMRCQPILGHNTVFWYRQTMMQGLELLAYFRNRAPLDDSGMPKDRFSAEMPDATLATLKIQPSEPRDSAVYFCASGSIPPGQGTYEQYFGPGTRLTVT.

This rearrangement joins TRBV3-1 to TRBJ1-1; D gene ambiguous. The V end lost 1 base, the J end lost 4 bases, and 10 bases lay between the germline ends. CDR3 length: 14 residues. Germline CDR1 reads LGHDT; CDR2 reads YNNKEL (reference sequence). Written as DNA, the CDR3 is TGTGCCAGCAGCCAAGGAGAGATGGGCACTGAAGCTTTCTTT. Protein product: CASSQGEMGTEAFF.

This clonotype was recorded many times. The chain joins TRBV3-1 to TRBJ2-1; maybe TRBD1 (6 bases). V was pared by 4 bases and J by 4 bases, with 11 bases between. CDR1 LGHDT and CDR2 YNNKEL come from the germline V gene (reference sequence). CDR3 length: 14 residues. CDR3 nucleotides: TGTGCCAGCAGCCTTAATACAGGGTACAATGAGCAGTTCTTC. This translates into CASSLNTGYNEQFF.

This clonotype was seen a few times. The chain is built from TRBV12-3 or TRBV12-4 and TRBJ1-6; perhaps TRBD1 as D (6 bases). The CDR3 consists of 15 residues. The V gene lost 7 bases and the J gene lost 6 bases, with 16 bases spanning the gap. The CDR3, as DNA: TGTGCCAGCAAAGGAGGGGACACCTTTAATTCACCCCTCCACTTT. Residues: CASKGGDTFNSPLHF.

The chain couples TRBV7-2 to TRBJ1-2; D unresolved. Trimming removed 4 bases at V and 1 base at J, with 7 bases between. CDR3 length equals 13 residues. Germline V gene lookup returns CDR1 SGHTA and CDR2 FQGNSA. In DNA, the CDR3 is TGTGCCAGCAGCTCACAAATTAACTATGGCTACACCTTC. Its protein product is CASSSQINYGYTF.

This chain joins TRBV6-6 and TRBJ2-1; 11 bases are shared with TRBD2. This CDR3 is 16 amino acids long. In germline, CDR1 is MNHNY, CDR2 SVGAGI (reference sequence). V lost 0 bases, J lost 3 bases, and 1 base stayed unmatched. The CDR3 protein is CASSYSLAGGYNEQFF. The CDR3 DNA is TGTGCCAGCAGTTACTCTCTAGCGGGGGGCTACAATGAGCAGTTCTTC.